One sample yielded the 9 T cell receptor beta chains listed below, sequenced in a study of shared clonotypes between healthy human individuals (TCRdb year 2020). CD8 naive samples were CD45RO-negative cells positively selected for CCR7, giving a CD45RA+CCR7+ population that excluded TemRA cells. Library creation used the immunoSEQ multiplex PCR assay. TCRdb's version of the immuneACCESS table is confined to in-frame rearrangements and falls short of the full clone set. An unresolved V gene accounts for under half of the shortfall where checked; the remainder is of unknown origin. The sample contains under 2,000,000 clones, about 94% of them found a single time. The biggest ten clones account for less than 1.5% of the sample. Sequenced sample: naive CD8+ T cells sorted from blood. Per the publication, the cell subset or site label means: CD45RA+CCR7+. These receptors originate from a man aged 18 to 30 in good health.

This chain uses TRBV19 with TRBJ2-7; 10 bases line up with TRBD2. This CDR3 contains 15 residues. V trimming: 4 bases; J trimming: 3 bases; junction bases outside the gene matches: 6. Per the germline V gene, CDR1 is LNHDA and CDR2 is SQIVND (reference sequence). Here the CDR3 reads CASSTLAGEIYEQYF. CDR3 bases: TGTGCCAGTAGTACCCTAGCGGGGGAGATCTACGAGCAGTACTTC.

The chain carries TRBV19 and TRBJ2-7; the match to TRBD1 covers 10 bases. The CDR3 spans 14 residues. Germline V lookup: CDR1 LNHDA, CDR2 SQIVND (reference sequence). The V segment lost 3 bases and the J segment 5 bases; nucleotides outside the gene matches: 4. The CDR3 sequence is CASSMGTGANEQYF. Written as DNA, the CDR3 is TGTGCCAGTAGTATGGGGACAGGGGCCAACGAGCAGTACTTC.

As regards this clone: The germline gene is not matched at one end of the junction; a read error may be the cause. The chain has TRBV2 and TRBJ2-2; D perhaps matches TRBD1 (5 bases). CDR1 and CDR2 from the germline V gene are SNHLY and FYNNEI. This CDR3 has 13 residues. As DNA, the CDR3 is TGTGCCAGCGACTCAGGGAACCCCGGGGAGCTGTTTTTT. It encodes CASDSGNPGELFF.

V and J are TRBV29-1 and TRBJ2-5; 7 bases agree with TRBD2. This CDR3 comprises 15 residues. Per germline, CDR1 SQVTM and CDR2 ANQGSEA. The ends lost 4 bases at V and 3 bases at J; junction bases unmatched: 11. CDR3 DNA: TGCAGCGTTGTCGGGGTTCCGGGGGGTAAAGAGACCCAGTACTTC. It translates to CSVVGVPGGKETQYF.

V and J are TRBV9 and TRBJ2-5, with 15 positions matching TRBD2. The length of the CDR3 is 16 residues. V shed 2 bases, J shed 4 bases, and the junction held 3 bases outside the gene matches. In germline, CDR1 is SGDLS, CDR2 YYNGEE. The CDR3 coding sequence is TGTGCCAGCAGCGTGACGGGACTAGCGGGAGGAGAGACCCAGTACTTC. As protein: CASSVTGLAGGETQYF.

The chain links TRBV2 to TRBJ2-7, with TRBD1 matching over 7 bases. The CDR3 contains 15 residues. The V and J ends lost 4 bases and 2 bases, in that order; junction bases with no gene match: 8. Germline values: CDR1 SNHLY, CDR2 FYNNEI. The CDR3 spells CASSVGQIVTYEQYF. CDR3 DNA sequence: TGTGCCAGCAGTGTGGGACAGATTGTTACCTACGAGCAGTACTTC.

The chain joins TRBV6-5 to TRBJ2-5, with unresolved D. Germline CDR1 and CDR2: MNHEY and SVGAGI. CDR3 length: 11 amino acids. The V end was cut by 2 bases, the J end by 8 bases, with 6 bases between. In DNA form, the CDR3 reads TGTGCCAGCAGTTACCAGCAAACCCAGTACTTC. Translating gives CASSYQQTQYF.

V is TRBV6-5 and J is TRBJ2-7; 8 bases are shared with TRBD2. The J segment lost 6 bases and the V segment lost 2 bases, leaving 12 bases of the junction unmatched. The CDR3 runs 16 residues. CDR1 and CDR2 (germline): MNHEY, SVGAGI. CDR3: CASSYGTRAGPFEQYF. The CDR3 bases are TGTGCCAGCAGTTACGGGACTAGAGCGGGACCTTTCGAGCAGTACTTC.

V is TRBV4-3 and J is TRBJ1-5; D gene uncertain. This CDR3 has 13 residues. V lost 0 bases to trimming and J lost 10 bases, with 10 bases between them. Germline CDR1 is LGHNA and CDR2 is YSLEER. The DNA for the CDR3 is TGCGCCAGCAGCCAAGATTTTGAATCACCCCAGCATTTT. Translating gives CASSQDFESPQHF.